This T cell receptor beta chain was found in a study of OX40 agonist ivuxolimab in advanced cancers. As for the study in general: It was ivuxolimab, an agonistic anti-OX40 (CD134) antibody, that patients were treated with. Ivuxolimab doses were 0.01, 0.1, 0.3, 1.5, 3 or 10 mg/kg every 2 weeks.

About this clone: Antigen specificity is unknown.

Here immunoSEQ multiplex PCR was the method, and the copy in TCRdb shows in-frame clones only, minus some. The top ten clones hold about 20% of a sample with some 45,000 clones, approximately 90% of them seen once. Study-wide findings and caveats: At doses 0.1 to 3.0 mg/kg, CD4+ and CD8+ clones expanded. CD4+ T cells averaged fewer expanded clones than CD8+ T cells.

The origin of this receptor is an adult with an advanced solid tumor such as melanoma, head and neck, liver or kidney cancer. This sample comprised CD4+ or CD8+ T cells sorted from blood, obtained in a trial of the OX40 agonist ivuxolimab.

CDR3 in amino acids: CASSTSGTYNSPLHF. The CDR3 nucleotides are TGTGCCAGCAGCACAAGCGGGACTTATAATTCACCCCTCCACTTT. V is TRBV5-4 and J is TRBJ1-6, with TRBD1 as a possible D gene (5 bases). The CDR3 has 15 amino acids. Trimming stripped 4 bases from V and 4 bases from J, with 12 bases between. CDR1 is SGHNT, CDR2 YYREEE, per germline (reference sequence).